This is a list of T cell receptor beta chains from one sample in a study of cytomegalovirus exposure and HLA in healthy donors. Here immunoSEQ multiplex PCR was the method, and the copy in TCRdb shows in-frame clones only, minus some. The sample lists 150,000 to 200,000 clones; around 62% were seen once. The sample was PBMCs. The receptors derive from a man aged 35 to 55 in good health and CMV-seronegative. Both conserved end residues are part of each CDR3. D genes are given only for firm matches. The size entry is marked missing in some rows and otherwise reads once, few, many or a size class.

d_call | j_call | cdr3_length | v_call | clone_size | cdr3_aa | cdr3_nt
TRBD1 | TRBJ2-7 | 14 | TRBV27 | - | CASRSPGQGYEQYF | TGTGCCAGCAGGTCTCCGGGACAGGGCTACGAGCAGTACTTC
TRBD1 | TRBJ1-5 | 13 | TRBV11-3 | - | CASSRTGDQPQHF | TGTGCCAGCAGCCGAACAGGGGATCAGCCCCAGCATTTT
- | TRBJ2-7 | 10 | TRBV20-1 | few | CSAVLSEQYF | TGCAGTGCCGTGCTTAGCGAGCAGTACTTC
- | TRBJ1-2 | 14 | TRBV6-5 | - | CASSYSTGSNGYTF | TGTGCCAGCAGTTACTCGACGGGATCTAACGGCTACACCTTC
- | TRBJ2-7 | 15 | TRBV5-6 | - | CASSLLRGRTYEQYF | TGTGCCAGCAGCTTGTTAAGGGGCCGGACCTACGAGCAGTACTTC
TRBD1 | TRBJ1-1 | 15 | TRBV2 | - | CASSGGTGGNTEAFF | TGTGCCAGCAGTGGCGGGACAGGAGGGAACACTGAAGCTTTCTTT
TRBD1 | TRBJ1-1 | 15 | TRBV19 | - | CASRGGQGATTEAFF | TGTGCCAGTAGGGGGGGCCAGGGGGCGACCACTGAAGCTTTCTTT
TRBD2 | TRBJ2-3 | 19 | TRBV9 | - | CASSSPRATSGRRGDTQYF | TGTGCCAGCAGCTCCCCCAGGGCAACTAGCGGGAGGAGAGGAGATACGCAGTATTTT
- | TRBJ2-7 | 13 | TRBV18 | - | CASSPRGREKQYF | TGTGCCAGCTCACCTAGGGGCCGGGAGAAGCAGTACTTC
- | TRBJ1-4 | 14 | TRBV27 | few | CASSTDRKNEKLFF | TGTGCCAGCAGCACCGACAGGAAAAATGAAAAACTGTTTTTT